These 10 T cell receptor beta chains originate from one sample sequenced in a study of control samples from healthy donors and cancer patients. Sequenced by immunoSEQ multiplex PCR; TCRdb stores in-frame clones only, minus some. There are some 45,000 clones in the sample; around 93% occur only once, and about a fifth lies in the top ten. Input material: PBMCs. The source of these receptors is a woman between 40 and 55 years old with head and neck cancer.

The rearrangement links TRBV5-1 to TRBJ2-7, with 12 bases that match TRBD1. The CDR3 loop spans 15 amino acids. J lost 7 bases, V lost 4 bases, and 9 bases had no gene match. Per the germline V gene, CDR1 is SGHRS and CDR2 is YFSETQ. This chain's CDR3 is CASSRPGQGAREQYF. The CDR3 nucleotides read TGCGCCAGCAGCCGTCCGGGACAGGGGGCACGGGAGCAGTACTTC.

The CDR3 nucleotides read TGTGCCATCAGCGGCAAGGGACAGGGGGAGACCCAGTACTTC. It codes for CAISGKGQGETQYF. The chain has TRBV10-3 and TRBJ2-5; 10 bases map to TRBD1. CDR1 is ENHRY and CDR2 is SYGVKD in the germline V gene. The CDR3 consists of 14 residues. The ends lost 6 bases at V and 5 bases at J; junction bases unmatched: 6.

The chain links TRBV29-1 to TRBJ1-1, with D unresolved. This CDR3 has 13 amino acids. Per the germline V gene, CDR1 is SQVTM and CDR2 is ANQGSEA. The V end was cut by 4 bases, the J end by 0 bases, with 9 bases between. The CDR3 here is CSVVRQMNTEAFF. In DNA form, the CDR3 reads TGCAGCGTTGTTCGGCAGATGAACACTGAAGCTTTCTTT.

The chain recombines TRBV7-9 with TRBJ2-7; 10 nucleotides align to TRBD1. Trimming took 5 bases from V and 3 from J; bases not matched to a gene: 7. This CDR3 is 15 amino acids long. Germline V gene data show CDR1 as SEHNR and CDR2 as FQNEAQ (reference sequence). The CDR3 nucleotides read TGTGCCAGCAGCCATCCGGGACAGGGGATCTACGAGCAGTACTTC. Protein product: CASSHPGQGIYEQYF.

The chain links TRBV3-1 (or the pseudogene TRBV3-2) to TRBJ1-4; 7 bases map to TRBD1. CDR1 LGHDT and CDR2 YNNKEL come from the germline V gene (reference sequence). This CDR3 has 15 amino acids. V dropped 5 bases and J dropped 5; count of bases not matched to a gene: 8. The DNA of the CDR3 is TGTGCCAGCAGCGTAACGGGACAGAACAATGAAAAACTGTTTTTT. This encodes CASSVTGQNNEKLFF.

V usage is TRBV6-2 or TRBV6-3 and J usage is TRBJ2-2, with D perhaps being TRBD1 or TRBD2 (5 bases each). The CDR3 is 15 residues long. The V gene lost 2 bases and the J gene lost 3 bases, with 10 bases spanning the gap. The germline gives CDR1 MNHEY, CDR2 SVGEGT. CDR3 protein: CASSYPGAYTGELFF. The CDR3 DNA follows: TGTGCCAGCAGTTACCCCGGGGCGTACACCGGGGAGCTGTTTTTT.

This chain uses TRBV5-1 with TRBJ1-4; D possibly corresponds to TRBD1 (6 bases). V dropped 1 base and J dropped 7 bases, with 11 bases sitting between them. The CDR3 covers 14 residues. Germline V gives CDR1 SGHRS, CDR2 YFSETQ. CDR3 nucleotide sequence: TGCGCCAGCAGCTTGACAGGGCTGGGTGAAAAACTGTTTTTT. Protein: CASSLTGLGEKLFF.

The chain is built from TRBV27 and TRBJ2-7; D remains unclear. Deletions cut 3 bases from V and 1 base from J, with 10 bases between. Germline CDR1 and CDR2: MNHEY and SMNVEV (reference sequence). The CDR3 contains 14 residues. CDR3: CASSFRMLSYEQYF. The CDR3 coding sequence is TGTGCCAGCAGTTTCCGGATGCTTTCCTACGAGCAGTACTTC.

The chain employs TRBV15 and TRBJ2-2, with D perhaps matching TRBD2 (6 bases). The germline CDR1 and CDR2 sequences are LNHNV and YYDKDF (reference sequence). There are 15 residues in the CDR3. Trimming left V 5 bases short and J 3 bases short, with 13 bases between. CDR3 amino acids: CATSRRGTDTGELFF. CDR3 in DNA: TGTGCCACCAGCCGGAGGGGAACGGACACCGGGGAGCTGTTTTTT.

This clone has only one observation. This rearrangement joins TRBV14 to TRBJ2-1; D tentatively fits TRBD1 or TRBD2 (6 bases each). CDR1 is SGHDN and CDR2 is FVKESK in the germline V gene. The CDR3 has 15 amino acids. V lost 4 bases to trimming and J lost 6 bases, with 16 bases between them. For the CDR3, the DNA is TGTGCCAGCAGCCCTCGTGGGGGGCGTCGCAATGAGCAGTTCTTC. The encoded protein is CASSPRGGRRNEQFF.